One and the same sample provided the 18 T cell receptor beta chains below, sequenced in a study of identical twins. One entry per CDR3 protein, called by TCRdb with MiXCR from the 5' RACE reads. The sample has about 520,000 distinct CDR3 sequences, less than 25% seen once. This same sample was also taken into another study, of T cells expressing NK-cell markers.

Sequenced material: CD4+ T cells sorted from blood. These receptors were collected from a woman aged 18-30 years in good health.

V usage is TRBV20-1 and J usage is TRBJ2-3, with TRBD2 matching 8 bases. Germline-derived CDR1 and CDR2 are DFQATT and SNEGSKA (reference sequence). The CDR3 is 15 residues long. V trimming: 3 bases; J trimming: 7 bases; junction bases outside the gene matches: 12. The CDR3 is CSASLGLALKHTQYF. The CDR3 region has the DNA TGCAGTGCTAGTCTTGGACTAGCCCTGAAGCATACGCAGTATTTT.

This clonotype was seen a handful of times. CDR3 nucleotide sequence: TGTGCCAGCAGTCCGACTAGCGGGAGCCCAAGATACAATGAGCAGTTCTTC. It yields the protein CASSPTSGSPRYNEQFF. The chain carries TRBV12-3 or TRBV12-4 and TRBJ2-1, with TRBD2 identical over 12 bases. The CDR3 spans 17 residues. The ends lost 5 bases at V and 4 bases at J; junction bases unmatched: 9.

V is TRBV10-1 and J is TRBJ2-7; the match to TRBD2 covers 9 bases. The CDR3 consists of 15 residues. Per the germline V gene, CDR1 is WNHNN and CDR2 is SYGVQD (reference sequence). V lost 2 bases and J lost 7; bases outside the gene matches: 9. CDR3 loop: CASSERLAGSQEQYF. The CDR3 DNA is TGCGCCAGCAGTGAGAGGCTAGCGGGATCCCAAGAGCAGTACTTC.

This clonotype was counted ten times or more. The rearrangement uses TRBV12-3 or TRBV12-4 and TRBJ2-7; TRBD1 might be the D (5 bases). The V and J ends lost 4 bases and 2 bases respectively, with 15 bases between them. This CDR3 has 15 amino acids. The DNA of the CDR3 is TGTGCCAGCAGTTACGATTGGACAAAACCCTACGAGCAGTACTTC. It encodes CASSYDWTKPYEQYF.

This chain joins TRBV2 and TRBJ2-3, with TRBD2 identical over 10 bases. Per the germline V gene, CDR1 is SNHLY and CDR2 is FYNNEI. The ends lost 5 bases at V and 2 bases at J; junction bases unmatched: 13. This CDR3 contains 18 residues. This chain's CDR3 is CASSSGRAGMVLTDTQYF. The CDR3, as DNA: TGTGCCAGCAGTAGCGGGAGGGCCGGTATGGTTCTCACAGATACGCAGTATTTT.

The gene calls are TRBV5-1 and TRBJ1-2; 7 bases are shared with TRBD1. The CDR3 length is 15 residues. CDR1 SGHRS and CDR2 YFSETQ come from the germline V gene. After removal of 4 bases from V and 2 bases from J, the junction contained 8 bases not matched to a gene. CDR3 loop: CASSNDREGNYGYTF. The CDR3 DNA is TGCGCCAGCAGCAACGACAGGGAGGGAAACTATGGCTACACCTTC.

This clonotype occurred a few times. The rearrangement links TRBV12-3 or TRBV12-4 to TRBJ1-5; TRBD1 agrees at 7 bases. The J segment lost 4 bases and the V segment lost 2 bases, leaving 2 bases of the junction unmatched. The CDR3 covers 14 residues. For the CDR3, the DNA is TGTGCCAGCAGTTTAATGGGACAGAATCAGCCCCAGCATTTT. Translation gives CASSLMGQNQPQHF.

V usage is TRBV4-1 and J usage is TRBJ2-3; TRBD1 agrees at 8 bases. The CDR3 extends over 17 amino acids. After removal of 1 base from V and 1 base from J, the junction contained 7 bases not matched to a gene. CDR1 is MGHRA, CDR2 YSYEKL, per germline. The CDR3 here is CASSQGTGSFGTDTQYF. Written as DNA, the CDR3 is TGCGCCAGCAGCCAAGGGACAGGGAGTTTTGGCACAGATACGCAGTATTTT.

The rearrangement uses TRBV20-1 and TRBJ2-2; possible D gene TRBD2, 5 bases. The CDR3 length is 17 residues. CDR1 and CDR2 (germline): DFQATT, SNEGSKA (reference sequence). V dropped 1 base and J dropped 2 bases, with 17 bases sitting between them. The CDR3 sequence: CSARAGYLSQNTGELFF. CDR3 nucleotide sequence: TGCAGTGCTAGAGCGGGATACCTCAGTCAAAACACCGGGGAGCTGTTTTTT.

This chain joins TRBV18 and TRBJ2-7; D might be TRBD1 (6 bases). Per germline, CDR1 KGHSH and CDR2 LQKENI. The CDR3 extends over 15 amino acids. V gave up 4 bases and J gave up 2 bases, with 15 bases separating them. For the CDR3, the DNA is TGTGCCAGCTCACGGGGACAAAAACCCGCCTACGAGCAGTACTTC. It encodes CASSRGQKPAYEQYF.

The chain links TRBV6-6 to TRBJ2-1; 8 bases match TRBD2. Germline CDR1 is MNHNY and CDR2 is SVGAGI (reference sequence). The CDR3 totals 13 residues. Trimming cost V 10 bases and J 4 bases; bases outside gene matches: 6. Here the CDR3 DNA reads TGTGCCACCGGGAGGGAAAGATACAATGAGCAGTTCTTC. This codes for CATGRERYNEQFF.

In this sample, this clonotype turned up a few times. The V call is TRBV12-3 or TRBV12-4, the J call TRBJ1-1; D gene uncertain. Trimming shortened V by 6 bases and J by 2 bases, and 7 bases separated the two germline ends. The CDR3 totals 12 residues. The CDR3 spells CASRVFNTEAFF. Here the CDR3 DNA reads TGTGCCAGCAGAGTGTTTAACACTGAAGCTTTCTTT.

This clonotype was observed a few times. The chain combines TRBV5-1 with TRBJ2-4; 12 bases agree with TRBD2. Per the germline V gene, CDR1 is SGHRS and CDR2 is YFSETQ. The junction had 4 bases not matched to a gene; V was cut back by 0 bases and J by 3 bases. The CDR3 sequence is 17 residues long. DNA of the CDR3: TGCGCCAGCAGCTTGGAACTAGCGGGGGGATACAAAAACATTCAGTACTTC. This sequence encodes CASSLELAGGYKNIQYF.

There are a few counts of this clonotype. The chain carries TRBV5-1 and TRBJ2-5; 10 bases are shared with TRBD1. The CDR3 is made up of 15 amino acids. Germline lookup yields CDR1 SGHRS and CDR2 YFSETQ. V was clipped by 7 bases and J by 3 bases; unmatched bases: 9. The CDR3 coding sequence is TGCGCCAGCGGAGCACGGGACAGGGGTGAAGAGACCCAGTACTTC. Amino acid sequence: CASGARDRGEETQYF.

The rearrangement links TRBV10-3 to TRBJ1-6; 7 bases match TRBD1. Germline loops: CDR1 ENHRY, CDR2 SYGVKD. This CDR3 is built from 14 residues. The J segment lost 5 bases and the V segment lost 4 bases, leaving 2 bases of the junction unmatched. CDR3 sequence: CAISGGQDNSPLHF. The CDR3, as DNA: TGTGCCATCAGTGGCGGACAGGATAATTCACCCCTCCACTTT.

This clonotype was seen only a few times. The gene calls are TRBV10-1 and TRBJ1-3; TRBD1 might be the D (5 bases). The CDR3 is 13 residues long. Trimming cost V 6 bases and J 2 bases, with 8 bases left between them. CDR1 and CDR2 (germline): WNHNN, SYGVQD (reference sequence). CDR3 sequence: CASSPQAGNTIYF. As DNA, the CDR3 is TGCGCCAGCAGCCCACAGGCTGGAAACACCATATATTTT.

This clonotype was seen more than once but under ten times. The chain has TRBV3-1 and TRBJ2-1, with D unresolved. Germline assignment: CDR1 LGHDT and CDR2 YNNKEL (reference sequence). Trimming cost V 2 bases and J 0 bases, with 8 bases left between them. The CDR3 length is 15 residues. CDR3 coding DNA: TGTGCCAGCAGCCAACCTAGAGACTCCTACAATGAGCAGTTCTTC. Residues: CASSQPRDSYNEQFF.

There are a few counts of this clonotype. This sequence joins TRBV5-4 and TRBJ2-5; D is ambiguous. The CDR3 extends over 13 amino acids. V lost 0 bases to trimming and J lost 4 bases, with 7 bases between them. Germline V gene data show CDR1 as SGHNT and CDR2 as YYREEE (reference sequence). This CDR3 is CASSLGRSETQYF. In DNA form, the CDR3 reads TGTGCCAGCAGCTTGGGCCGATCAGAGACCCAGTACTTC.